A single sample gave rise to the 4 T cell receptor beta chains below, sequenced in a study of cytomegalovirus exposure and HLA in healthy donors. PCR employed 60 Vbeta and 13 Jbeta primers. Clones were sequenced by immunoSEQ multiplex PCR, and TCRdb holds only the in-frame ones, with some missing. The sample includes more than 95,000 clones, 75% to 85% seen only once; the top ten take more than 7%. Sequencing was performed on PBMCs. The receptor source for this set is a woman between 50 and 59 years old in good health and CMV-seropositive.

This rearrangement joins TRBV9 to TRBJ1-5; 8 bases fit TRBD1. This CDR3 comprises 14 residues. Germline lookup yields CDR1 SGDLS and CDR2 YYNGEE. Trimming at V came to 3 bases and at J to 7 bases, leaving 6 bases not matched to a gene. The CDR3 is CASSGQGSGQPQHF. The CDR3 DNA reads TGTGCCAGCAGCGGACAGGGGTCGGGCCAGCCCCAGCATTTT.

The V and J genes are TRBV30 and TRBJ1-5, with 9 nucleotides matching TRBD1. The CDR3 covers 13 residues. V lost 3 bases, J lost 8 bases, and 5 bases stayed unmatched. Germline V lookup: CDR1 GTSNPN, CDR2 SVGIG (reference sequence). Here the CDR3 reads CAWSVQGAEPQHF. Here the CDR3 DNA reads TGTGCCTGGAGCGTACAGGGGGCTGAGCCCCAGCATTTT.

The rearrangement joins TRBV5-6 to TRBJ2-2; 14 bases match TRBD2. Germline V gives CDR1 SGHDT, CDR2 YYEEEE. The CDR3 contains 17 residues. V dropped 4 bases and J dropped 3; count of bases not matched to a gene: 5. CDR3 residues: CASSIWTSGGYTGELFF. CDR3 DNA sequence: TGTGCCAGCAGCATCTGGACTAGCGGGGGGTACACCGGGGAGCTGTTTTTT.

This clone was picked up a small number of times. V usage is TRBV7-3 and J usage is TRBJ1-6; D is unresolved. This CDR3 is 14 amino acids long. In germline, CDR1 is SGHTA, CDR2 FQGTGA. The V end was cut by 2 bases, the J end by 7 bases, with 9 bases between. The DNA for the CDR3 is TGTGCCAGCAGCTTAGAAGCGACGAATTCACCCCTCCACTTT. It translates to CASSLEATNSPLHF.